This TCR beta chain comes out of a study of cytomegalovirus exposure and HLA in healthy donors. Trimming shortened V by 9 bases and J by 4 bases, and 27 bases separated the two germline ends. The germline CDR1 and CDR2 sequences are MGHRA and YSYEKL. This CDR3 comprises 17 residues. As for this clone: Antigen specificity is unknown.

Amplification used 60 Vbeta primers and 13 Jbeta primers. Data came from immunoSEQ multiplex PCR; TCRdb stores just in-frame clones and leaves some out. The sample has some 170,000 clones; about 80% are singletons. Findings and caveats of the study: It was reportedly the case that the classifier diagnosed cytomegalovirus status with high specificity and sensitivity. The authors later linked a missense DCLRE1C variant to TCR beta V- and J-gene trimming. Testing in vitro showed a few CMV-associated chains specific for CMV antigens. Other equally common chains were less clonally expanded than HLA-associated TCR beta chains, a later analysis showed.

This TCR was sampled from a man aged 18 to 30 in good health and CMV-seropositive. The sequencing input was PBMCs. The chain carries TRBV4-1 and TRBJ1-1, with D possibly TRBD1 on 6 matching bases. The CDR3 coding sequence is TGCGCCAGTTCGAAGGACAGCCAAACCGATCTGGGCACTGAAGCTTTCTTT. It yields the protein CASSKDSQTDLGTEAFF.